This T cell receptor (beta chain) was retrieved from a study of graft-versus-host responses after intestinal transplantation. Across the study: Tacrolimus plus steroids were given to all recipients for 3 to 4 years, preceded by anti-thymocyte globulin induction.

A remark on this clone: Its antigen is undetermined.

General study results and limits: Peak GvH clone levels in circulation were associated with early post-transplant HvG declines. The authors found GvH clones in recipient marrow, some appearing first in ileum or blood. Allografts carried high graft-versus-host to host-versus-graft clonal ratios in patients having graft-donor T cell macrochimerism.

The germline CDR1 and CDR2 sequences are LNHDA and SQIVND (reference sequence). CDR3 length equals 13 residues. The V segment lost 5 bases and the J segment 5 bases; nucleotides outside the gene matches: 4. Repertoires were generated with immunoSEQ multiplex PCR, while TCRdb's copy carries only in-frame clones and drops some. Of roughly 29,000 clones in the sample, 70% to 90% were seen once. The J gene is TRBJ2-3, the V gene TRBV19, with 7 bases that match TRBD1. This specimen consisted of PBMCs, obtained around 460 days after intestinal transplantation. This receptor was taken from a human patient who received an intestinal transplant, so some T cells may come from the graft donor. The CDR3 region has the DNA TGTGCCAGTAGTGCAGACAGGGTAGATACGCAGTATTTT. Translated: CASSADRVDTQYF.